The clone carrying this T cell receptor (beta chain) was counted between two and nine times. Its antigen is currently unknown. Using its own MiXCR run on the 5' RACE reads, TCRdb lists one record per CDR3 protein. The repertoire consists of 270,000 or so distinct CDR3 sequences, with 15% to 20% occurring once and the leading ten covering around 32%. The sample belongs to a study of CD8 T cells in ankylosing spondylitis. Study findings and constraints: A subset of motif variants has previously been described in the synovial fluid and blood of reactive arthritis.

Germline V lookup: CDR1 LNHNV, CDR2 YYDKDF (reference sequence). The V end lost 0 bases, the J end lost 2 bases, and 11 bases lay between the germline ends. The CDR3 has 15 residues. The TCR comes from a male donor with ankylosing spondylitis or in good health (not recorded which). The gene calls are TRBV15 and TRBJ2-7; D is undetermined. Source material: blood, either unsorted or a sorted T cell fraction (not recorded which). The CDR3 loop is CATSRDKTGTYEQYF. CDR3 bases: TGTGCCACCAGCAGAGACAAGACTGGTACCTACGAGCAGTACTTC.